The 23 T cell receptor beta chains in this list originate from one sample, sequenced in a study of cytomegalovirus exposure and HLA in healthy donors. Both 60 Vbeta primers and 13 Jbeta primers went into the PCR. Assay used: immunoSEQ multiplex PCR; TCRdb lists only in-frame clones, some missing. The sample lists 150,000 or so clones; roughly 73% were seen once. Material: PBMCs. These receptor sequences come from a man younger than 30 in good health and CMV-seropositive.

The J gene is TRBJ1-3, the V gene TRBV5-4; D is undetermined. This CDR3 spans 14 amino acids. Germline CDR1 is SGHNT and CDR2 is YYREEE (reference sequence). V lost 3 bases, J lost 7 bases, and 14 bases lay in between. The CDR3: CASSSSDVKNTIYF. The CDR3 bases are TGTGCCAGCAGCTCTAGTGACGTAAAGAACACCATATATTTT.

This rearrangement joins TRBV27 to TRBJ2-5; 7 bases agree with TRBD1. V shed 5 bases, J shed 6 bases, and the junction held 12 bases outside the gene matches. The CDR3 is 15 amino acids. CDR1 is MNHEY, CDR2 SMNVEV, per germline (reference sequence). CDR3 nucleotides: TGTGCCAGCAGTCCTGGGACAGACCCCTTAAAGACCCAGTACTTC. This codes for CASSPGTDPLKTQYF.

The DNA for the CDR3 is TGTGCCATCAATAGGGACTTTGCAGATACGCAGTATTTT. Its protein product is CAINRDFADTQYF. The chain combines TRBV10-3 with TRBJ2-3; D may be TRBD2 (6 bases). Deletions cut 7 bases from V and 4 bases from J, with 12 bases between. The CDR3 is made up of 13 amino acids. CDR1 is ENHRY and CDR2 is SYGVKD in the germline V gene.

This chain links TRBV2 with TRBJ1-1, with TRBD1 as a possible D gene (6 bases). Trimming pared 4 bases from V and 1 base from J, leaving 10 bases between. The germline gives CDR1 SNHLY, CDR2 FYNNEI. CDR3 length: 14 residues. CDR3 bases: TGTGCCAGCAGTGGGGACACTAAGAACACTGAAGCTTTCTTT. As protein: CASSGDTKNTEAFF.

The chain joins TRBV19 to TRBJ2-6; D not resolved. V was cut by 1 base and J by 1 base, with 8 bases left in between. Germline V gene data show CDR1 as LNHDA and CDR2 as SQIVND (reference sequence). CDR3 size: 16 residues. The CDR3 reads CASSIVEASGANVLTF. The CDR3 DNA reads as TGTGCCAGTAGTATAGTAGAGGCATCTGGGGCCAACGTCCTGACTTTC. The whole variable domain, remainder taken from reference TRBV19 and TRBJ2-6, is DGGITQSPKYLFRKEGQNVTLSCEQNLNHDAMYWYRQDPGQGLRLIYYSQIVNDFQKGDIAEGYSVSREKKESFPLTVTSAQKNPTAFYLCASSIVEASGANVLTFGAGSRLTVL.

This chain links TRBV27 with TRBJ1-5; D unresolved. CDR3 length: 14 residues. The V end lost 4 bases, the J end lost 3 bases, and 10 bases lay between the germline ends. The V gene's germline CDR1 is MNHEY and CDR2 SMNVEV (reference sequence). CDR3 protein: CASSSGSVNQPQHF. CDR3 sequence (DNA): TGTGCCAGCAGTTCCGGGTCGGTCAATCAGCCCCAGCATTTT.

This clone was found once. The rearrangement uses TRBV7-9 and TRBJ2-5; TRBD1 might be the D (7 bases). The CDR3 consists of 17 residues. CDR1 and CDR2 from the germline V gene are SEHNR and FQNEAQ (reference sequence). V was clipped by 7 bases and J by 1 base, with 22 bases between them. As DNA, the CDR3 is TGTGCCAGCATCCCCACCGGGCAGGGGGGCATCCAAGAGACCCAGTACTTC. Protein: CASIPTGQGGIQETQYF.

For this clone: One end of the junction varies from germline; a read error may be responsible. The chain carries TRBV25-1 and TRBJ1-2; 9 nucleotides agree with TRBD1. Germline V gene data show CDR1 as MGHDK and CDR2 as SYGVNS. The CDR3 is 13 amino acids. This chain's CDR3 is CASSLGTGYGYPF. DNA of the CDR3: TGTGCCAGCAGTCTCGGGACAGGGTATGGCTACCCCTTC.

The chain has TRBV28 and TRBJ2-7, with D possibly matching TRBD2 (5 bases). Trimming stripped 7 bases from V and 1 base from J, with 14 bases between. The germline CDR1 and CDR2 sequences are MDHEN and SYDVKM. This CDR3 is built from 14 residues. CDR3 in DNA: TGTGCCAGCACACCAGCCGGACTTTCCTACGAGCAGTACTTC. This codes for CASTPAGLSYEQYF.

This clone has ten or more counts. CDR3 bases: TGCGCCAGCAGCCCGGACAGCTCGAATCAGCCCCAGCATTTT. Its translation: CASSPDSSNQPQHF. The V gene is TRBV4-1, the J gene TRBJ1-5, with D possibly TRBD1 on 6 matching bases. The CDR3 is 14 amino acids. Trimming took off 4 bases at V and 4 bases at J, with 11 bases between the two ends. The germline CDR1 and CDR2 sequences are MGHRA and YSYEKL.

CDR3 bases: TGCGCCAGCAGCGAACCGGGACTTCAGAACACCGGGGAGCTGTTTTTT. Its translation: CASSEPGLQNTGELFF. This rearrangement joins TRBV5-1 to TRBJ2-2; tentatively, D is TRBD2 (6 bases). This CDR3 has 16 residues. Looked up from germline, CDR1 is SGHRS and CDR2 is YFSETQ. V lost 4 bases and J 1 base, leaving 14 bases between the germline ends. Filled out from reference TRBV5-1 and TRBJ2-2, the complete variable domain reads KAGVTQTPRYLIKTRGQQVTLSCSPISGHRSVSWYQQTPGQGLQFLFEYFSETQRNKGNFPGRFSGRQFSNSRSEMNVSTLELGDSALYLCASSEPGLQNTGELFFGEGSRLTVL.

In its sample, this clone was seen once. The V gene is TRBV2, the J gene TRBJ1-2; D is perhaps TRBD1 (5 bases). The germline CDR1 and CDR2 sequences are SNHLY and FYNNEI. The CDR3 extends over 12 amino acids. V was pared by 6 bases and J by 3 bases, with 8 bases between. CDR3 region: CASRGGDYGYTF. CDR3 bases: TGTGCCAGCAGGGGAGGGGACTATGGCTACACCTTC.

V and J are TRBV5-1 and TRBJ2-5, with TRBD2 identical over 8 bases. J was trimmed by 5 bases and V by 5 bases; bases with no gene match: 11. The CDR3 runs to 15 residues. CDR1 is SGHRS, CDR2 YFSETQ, per germline. This CDR3 is CASSRAGGTMETQYF. CDR3 coding DNA: TGCGCCAGCAGTAGGGCGGGAGGTACTATGGAGACCCAGTACTTC. Variable domain in full (rest from reference TRBV5-1 and TRBJ2-5): KAGVTQTPRYLIKTRGQQVTLSCSPISGHRSVSWYQQTPGQGLQFLFEYFSETQRNKGNFPGRFSGRQFSNSRSEMNVSTLELGDSALYLCASSRAGGTMETQYFGPGTRLLVL.

V is TRBV5-1 and J is TRBJ2-7; 9 bases are a match to TRBD2. CDR1 and CDR2 from the germline V gene are SGHRS and YFSETQ. CDR3 length: 15 amino acids. The V segment lost 3 bases and the J segment 3 bases; nucleotides outside the gene matches: 7. This CDR3 is CASSYVAGDLYEQYF. The DNA of the CDR3 is TGCGCCAGCAGCTATGTAGCGGGGGACCTCTACGAGCAGTACTTC.

This chain uses TRBV7-2 with TRBJ2-2, with TRBD2 identical over 10 bases. The V gene end was trimmed by 4 bases and the J gene end by 9 bases; junction bases not matched to a gene: 11. Germline CDR1 and CDR2: SGHTA and FQGNSA. CDR3 length: 16 amino acids. CDR3 loop: CASSSGLALGSRELFF. DNA of the CDR3: TGTGCCAGCAGCTCGGGACTAGCGCTGGGAAGCCGGGAGCTGTTTTTT.

The J gene is TRBJ2-7, the V gene TRBV2; TRBD2 matches 11 bases. CDR3 length: 14 amino acids. V lost 5 bases to trimming and J lost 2 bases; unmatched junction nucleotides: 2. Germline CDR1 reads SNHLY; CDR2 reads FYNNEI. CDR3: CASSNSGRAYEQYF. The CDR3, as DNA: TGTGCCAGCAGTAATAGCGGGAGGGCCTACGAGCAGTACTTC.

The chain joins TRBV11-3 to TRBJ2-3, with D perhaps TRBD1 (5 bases). This CDR3 contains 15 residues. Germline loops: CDR1 SGHNT, CDR2 YENEEA. The V end was cut by 3 bases, the J end by 5 bases, with 15 bases between. CDR3 sequence reads: CASSLVGHRGDTQYF. CDR3 DNA sequence: TGTGCCAGCAGCTTGGTAGGACATAGGGGAGATACGCAGTATTTT.

The chain uses TRBV4-2 and TRBJ1-4; 7 bases map to TRBD1. The junction had 5 bases not matched to a gene; V was cut back by 4 bases and J by 0 bases. CDR1 LGHNA and CDR2 YNFKEQ come from the germline V gene. This CDR3 contains 16 residues. CDR3 residues: CASSPGQKPTNEKLFF. CDR3 coding DNA: TGTGCCAGCAGCCCGGGACAGAAGCCAACTAATGAAAAACTGTTTTTT.

The chain carries TRBV6-1 and TRBJ2-3; TRBD2 is a possible D gene (5 bases). This CDR3 contains 15 residues. Trimming shortened V by 5 bases and J by 2 bases, and 14 bases separated the two germline ends. Looked up from germline, CDR1 is MNHNS and CDR2 is SASEGT. The CDR3 sequence: CASSHLGLNTDTQYF. The CDR3 DNA sequence: TGTGCCAGCAGTCATCTAGGACTGAACACAGATACGCAGTATTTT.

This chain links TRBV5-8 with TRBJ1-4, with 8 bases that match TRBD1. Germline-derived CDR1 and CDR2 are SGHTS and YDEGEE. The CDR3 consists of 15 residues. Trimming took 0 bases from V and 7 from J; bases not matched to a gene: 5. The CDR3 bases are TGTGCCAGCAGCTTGGGGGACAGGAGTGGTGAAAAACTGTTTTTT. It codes for CASSLGDRSGEKLFF.

This chain links TRBV2 with TRBJ1-1, with 8 bases matching TRBD1. The CDR3 consists of 14 residues. Germline loops: CDR1 SNHLY, CDR2 FYNNEI. The J segment lost 5 bases and the V segment lost 7 bases, leaving 9 bases of the junction unmatched. The CDR3 loop reads CASIRTGRDTEAFF. The CDR3 nucleotides read TGTGCCAGCATCAGGACAGGGCGGGATACTGAAGCTTTCTTT.

Turning to this clone: Other DNA variants within this sample encode the same CDR3. The chain uses TRBV27 and TRBJ2-7; D might be TRBD1 (6 bases). Trimming removed 3 bases at V and 2 bases at J, with 8 bases between. This CDR3 is built from 13 residues. Germline CDR1 and CDR2: MNHEY and SMNVEV (reference sequence). CDR3 protein: CASSLAGAYEQYF. CDR3 sequence (DNA): TGTGCCAGCAGTTTGGCAGGGGCCTACGAGCAGTACTTC.

This chain links TRBV6-1 with TRBJ2-2, with 13 bases that match TRBD2. The V segment lost 6 bases and the J segment 6 bases; nucleotides outside the gene matches: 10. The germline CDR1 and CDR2 sequences are MNHNS and SASEGT. This CDR3 spans 17 amino acids. The CDR3 loop reads CASRENLGLAGAGELFF. In DNA form, the CDR3 reads TGTGCCAGCAGAGAAAATTTAGGACTAGCGGGAGCCGGGGAGCTGTTTTTT.